What follows are 13 T cell receptor beta chains derived from one specimen sequenced in a study of T cell responses to AZD1222 COVID-19 vaccine. Assay used: immunoSEQ multiplex PCR; TCRdb lists only in-frame clones, some missing. The sample has 40,000 to 55,000 clones; about 86% are singletons. The specimen comprised peripheral blood, sampled 28 days after the second AZD1222 dose. Receptor source: an adult who received the AZD1222 COVID-19 vaccine.

This clone has just one count. J is TRBJ2-1 and V is TRBV5-4; 7 bases are a match to TRBD2. CDR1 and CDR2 from the germline V gene are SGHNT and YYREEE (reference sequence). The CDR3 totals 13 residues. V shed 3 bases and J 9 bases; nucleotides not matched to a gene: 6. The DNA for the CDR3 is TGTGCCAGCAGCTGGATGACGGGGGGTGAGCAGTTCTTC. Translating it yields CASSWMTGGEQFF. Filled out from reference TRBV5-4 and TRBJ2-1, the complete variable domain reads ETGVTQSPTHLIKTRGQQVTLRCSSQSGHNTVSWYQQALGQGPQFIFQYYREEENGRGNFPPRFSGLQFPNYSSELNVNALELDDSALYLCASSWMTGGEQFFGPGTRLTVL.

V is TRBV6-5 and J is TRBJ2-7; D is undetermined. Trimming pared 6 bases from V and 3 bases from J, leaving 15 bases between. This CDR3 region has 14 residues. Germline-derived CDR1 and CDR2 are MNHEY and SVGAGI. Here the CDR3 reads CASRQAGSFYEQYF. CDR3 sequence (DNA): TGTGCCAGCAGACAAGCCGGGTCCTTCTACGAGCAGTACTTC.

The chain combines TRBV21-1 with TRBJ2-7; no DNA check was done on the table's D call, TRBD2. TRBV21-1 is annotated as a pseudogene. This CDR3 is 15 amino acids long. CDR3 residues: CASSKKKRSSYEQYF. The CDR3 DNA is TGTGCCAGCAGCAAAAAGAAACGGAGCTCCTACGAGCAGTACTTC.

This CDR3 reads CASSLEYEQYF. In DNA form, the CDR3 reads TGTGCCAGCAGCTTGGAGTACGAGCAGTACTTC. The V call is TRBV11-3, the J call TRBJ2-7; D remains unclear. V was cut by 3 bases and J by 4 bases, with 4 bases left in between. CDR1 and CDR2 (germline): SGHNT, YENEEA. This CDR3 contains 11 residues.

This sequence joins TRBV28 and TRBJ1-5, with 7 bases matching TRBD1. This CDR3 contains 14 residues. V dropped 6 bases and J dropped 4; count of bases not matched to a gene: 6. Germline V lookup: CDR1 MDHEN, CDR2 SYDVKM. The CDR3 coding sequence is TGTGCCAGCAGCCCCCCAGGGGGGAATCAGCCCCAGCATTTT. It specifies CASSPPGGNQPQHF. The whole variable domain, filled in from reference TRBV28 and TRBJ1-5, reads DVKVTQSSRYLVKRTGEKVFLECVQDMDHENMFWYRQDPGLGLRLIYFSYDVKMKEKGDIPEGYSVSREKKERFSLILESASTNQTSMYLCASSPPGGNQPQHFGDGTRLSIL.

This clone was seen a handful of times. The V and J genes are TRBV6-5 and TRBJ2-7; D is possibly TRBD1 (6 bases). The CDR3 has 15 residues. Trimming removed 5 bases at V and 3 bases at J, with 17 bases between. From germline, CDR1 is MNHEY and CDR2 SVGAGI. The CDR3 DNA sequence: TGTGCCAGCAGTCCTCCCTCCGGACAGATCTACGAGCAGTACTTC. Translated: CASSPPSGQIYEQYF.

The chain carries TRBV28 and TRBJ1-2; TRBD1 agrees at 8 bases. The CDR3 totals 18 residues. The V and J ends lost 1 base and 0 bases, in that order; junction bases with no gene match: 10. Germline CDR1 MDHEN, CDR2 SYDVKM. This CDR3 reads CASSLLARGRESNYGYTF. The CDR3 region has the DNA TGTGCCAGCAGTTTATTGGCCAGGGGGCGAGAATCTAACTATGGCTACACCTTC.

The chain recombines TRBV7-2 with TRBJ1-2, with D possibly matching TRBD1 (6 bases). V was pared by 5 bases and J by 12 bases, with 25 bases between. CDR3 size: 15 residues. Per the germline V gene, CDR1 is SGHTA and CDR2 is FQGNSA. The CDR3 sequence is CASSEVIRGASGNTF. CDR3 DNA sequence: TGTGCCAGCAGCGAGGTCATCCGGGGGGCGAGCGGTAACACCTTC. Complete variable domain (other parts from reference TRBV7-2 and TRBJ1-2): GAGVSQSPSNKVTEKGKDVELRCDPISGHTALYWYRQSLGQGLEFLIYFQGNSAPDKSGLPSDRFSAERTGGSVSTLTIQRTQQEDSAVYLCASSEVIRGASGNTFGSGTRLTVV.

The chain carries TRBV5-1 and TRBJ1-2; 7 bases match TRBD1. V lost 2 bases, J lost 3 bases, and 4 bases stayed unmatched. This CDR3 is built from 14 residues. CDR1 and CDR2 (germline): SGHRS, YFSETQ. The DNA for the CDR3 is TGCGCCAGCAGCTTTACAGGGGTGGACTATGGCTACACCTTC. It is translated as CASSFTGVDYGYTF.

This clone was seen once. The chain couples TRBV6-5 to TRBJ2-7; D may match TRBD1 or TRBD2 (5 bases each). This CDR3 has 15 residues. CDR1 MNHEY and CDR2 SVGAGI come from the germline V gene. V gave up 6 bases and J gave up 3 bases, with 18 bases separating them. CDR3 in DNA: TGTGCCAGCAGACCTAGCCCAGGGCCATTCTACGAGCAGTACTTC. It encodes CASRPSPGPFYEQYF.

The rearrangement links TRBV12-3 or TRBV12-4 to TRBJ2-3, with D perhaps being TRBD1 or TRBD2 (5 bases each). CDR3 length: 12 residues. V was clipped by 8 bases and J by 4 bases, with 10 bases between them. Written as DNA, the CDR3 is TGTGCCAGCGAGGGGTCGGCAGATACGCAGTATTTT. Its protein product is CASEGSADTQYF.

V is TRBV11-2 and J is TRBJ2-1; D gene ambiguous. V lost 0 bases to trimming and J lost 7 bases, with 13 bases between them. Germline V gives CDR1 SGHAT, CDR2 FQNNGV. CDR3 length: 15 amino acids. CDR3 nucleotides: TGTGCCAGCAGCTTAGATCGCGTCAGTGCAAATGAGCAGTTCTTC. Its protein is CASSLDRVSANEQFF.

This rearrangement joins TRBV21-1 to TRBJ2-3; the table's D gene call, TRBD2, was not cross checked with the DNA. TRBV21-1 is deemed a pseudogene. This CDR3 is 20 amino acids long. The CDR3 sequence: CASSRRQGNFGLAGTDTQYF. The CDR3 coding sequence is TGTGCCAGCAGCAGACGGCAGGGGAACTTCGGACTAGCGGGCACAGATACGCAGTATTTT.